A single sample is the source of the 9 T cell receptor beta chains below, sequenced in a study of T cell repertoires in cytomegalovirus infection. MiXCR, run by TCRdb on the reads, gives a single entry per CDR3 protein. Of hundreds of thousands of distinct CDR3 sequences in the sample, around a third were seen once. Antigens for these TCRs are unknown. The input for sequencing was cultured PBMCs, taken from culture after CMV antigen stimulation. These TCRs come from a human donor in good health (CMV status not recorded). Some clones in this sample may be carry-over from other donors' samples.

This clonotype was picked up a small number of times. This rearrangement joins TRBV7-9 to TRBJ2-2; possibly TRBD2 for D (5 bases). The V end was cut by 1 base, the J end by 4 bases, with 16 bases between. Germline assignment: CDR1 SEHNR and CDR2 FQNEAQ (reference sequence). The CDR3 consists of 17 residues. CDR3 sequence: CASSLGSGGRSTGELFF. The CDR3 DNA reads TGTGCCAGCAGCTTAGGATCTGGTGGGAGAAGCACCGGGGAGCTGTTTTTT.

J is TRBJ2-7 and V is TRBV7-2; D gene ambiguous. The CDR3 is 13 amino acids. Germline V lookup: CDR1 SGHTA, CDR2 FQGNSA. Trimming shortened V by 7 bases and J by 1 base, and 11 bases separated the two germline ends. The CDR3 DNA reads TGTGCCAGCAACTTGGGTGCATCCTACGAGCAGTACTTC. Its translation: CASNLGASYEQYF.

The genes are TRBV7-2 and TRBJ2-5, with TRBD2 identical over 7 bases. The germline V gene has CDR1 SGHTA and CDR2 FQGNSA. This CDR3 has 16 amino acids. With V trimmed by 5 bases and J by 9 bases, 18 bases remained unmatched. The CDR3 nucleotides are TGTGCCAGCAGCCCCCCCGGGACTACCGACTTTAGGGCCCAGTACTTC. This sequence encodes CASSPPGTTDFRAQYF.

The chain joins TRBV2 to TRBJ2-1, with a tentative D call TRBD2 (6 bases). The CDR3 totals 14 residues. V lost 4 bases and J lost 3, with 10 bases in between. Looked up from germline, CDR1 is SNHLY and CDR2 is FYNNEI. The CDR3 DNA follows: TGTGCCAGCAGTGCGGAGGGGTACTACAATGAGCAGTTCTTC. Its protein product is CASSAEGYYNEQFF.

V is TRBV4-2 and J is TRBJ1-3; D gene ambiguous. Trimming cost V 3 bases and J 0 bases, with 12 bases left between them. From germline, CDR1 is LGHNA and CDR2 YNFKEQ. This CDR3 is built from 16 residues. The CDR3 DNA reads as TGTGCCAGCAGCCACGGAGGGCAGGACTCTGGAAACACCATATATTTT. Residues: CASSHGGQDSGNTIYF.

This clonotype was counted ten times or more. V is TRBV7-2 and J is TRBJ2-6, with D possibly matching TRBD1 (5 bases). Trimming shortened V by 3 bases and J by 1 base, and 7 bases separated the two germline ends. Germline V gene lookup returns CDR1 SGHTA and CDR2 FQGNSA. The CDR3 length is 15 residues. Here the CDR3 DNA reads TGTGCCAGCAGCTTCAGACAGTCTGGGGCCAACGTCCTGACTTTC. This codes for CASSFRQSGANVLTF.

The CDR3 nucleotides are TGCAGTGCTGCCGCAGGGGGCGAAAACTACGAGCAGTACTTC. Amino acids: CSAAAGGENYEQYF. V usage is TRBV20-1 and J usage is TRBJ2-7; 8 positions agree with TRBD1. J was trimmed by 3 bases and V by 5 bases; bases with no gene match: 9. This CDR3 has 14 residues. From germline, CDR1 is DFQATT and CDR2 SNEGSKA (reference sequence).

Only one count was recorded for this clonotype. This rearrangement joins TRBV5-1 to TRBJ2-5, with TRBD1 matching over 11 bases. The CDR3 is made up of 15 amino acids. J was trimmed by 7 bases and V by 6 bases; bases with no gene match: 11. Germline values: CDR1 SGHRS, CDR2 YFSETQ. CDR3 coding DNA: TGCGCCAGCACCCCCGGGACAGGGGGTTGGGGGACCCAGTACTTC. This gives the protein CASTPGTGGWGTQYF.

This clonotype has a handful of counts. The CDR3, as DNA: TGTGCCATCAGTGAGTCGCGCAGCCGACAACGGGAGGAGACCCAGTACTTC. It encodes CAISESRSRQREETQYF. The chain has TRBV10-3 and TRBJ2-5; tentatively, D is TRBD2 (6 bases). V lost 0 bases, J lost 5 bases, and 19 bases lay in between. This CDR3 has 17 amino acids. CDR1 and CDR2 (germline): ENHRY, SYGVKD.